This T cell receptor (beta chain) was captured in a study of vaccination and CD4 T cells after COVID-19. Whole-study context: Overlapping SARS-CoV-2, HCoV-NL63, HCoV-OC43 and HCoV-229E spike peptides were used to stimulate cells. Study-level points and caveats: Spike mono-reactive status applied to 304 of 307 vaccine-specific clones in convalescent patients. With convalescent patients, a median around 85% of reactive clones emerged solely after vaccination.

As concerns this clonotype: Its antigen is not known.

The CDR3 is made up of 13 amino acids. V lost 6 bases, J lost 4 bases, and 3 bases stayed unmatched. Germline CDR1 reads MNHNS; CDR2 reads SASEGT. Sample treatment: roughly nine-day PBMC culture with coronavirus spike peptide pools or control peptides (ViraFEST assay). CD4+ T cells were isolated by negative selection after around 11 days of culture. With the Oncomine TCR Beta short-read assay, DNA from cultured CD4+ T cells was sequenced. TCRdb fed the PCR reads into MiXCR, producing one record per CDR3 protein. Among 15,000 to 20,000 distinct CDR3 sequences, roughly 50% were seen once, and the ten largest hold roughly a tenth.

The clonotype comes from a human donor who had recovered from COVID-19. The sample was CD4+ T cells from blood, cultured in vitro, taken before SARS-CoV-2 vaccination. V gene TRBV6-1 combines with J gene TRBJ2-7, with 10 bases aligning to TRBD1. The CDR3 DNA is TGTGCCAGCAGCCGGGACAGGGGATACGAGCAGTACTTC. It codes for CASSRDRGYEQYF.